Listed here is a single T cell receptor (beta chain). The sample belongs to a study of T cell responses to AZD1222 COVID-19 vaccine. Only in-frame clones appear in the TCRdb table, and some are missing; sequencing was by immunoSEQ multiplex PCR. The table records around 130,000 clones, 92% of them present only once. The CDR3 is 11 residues long. CDR1 SEHNR and CDR2 FQNEAQ come from the germline V gene (reference sequence). V was clipped by 4 bases and J by 8 bases, with 6 bases between them. Sample: peripheral blood, taken on day 0 of AZD1222 vaccination. The receptor comes from an adult in good health. The V gene is TRBV7-9, the J gene TRBJ1-3; D gene ambiguous. CDR3: CASSSTDTIYF. DNA of the CDR3: TGTGCCAGCAGCTCGACGGACACCATATATTTT.